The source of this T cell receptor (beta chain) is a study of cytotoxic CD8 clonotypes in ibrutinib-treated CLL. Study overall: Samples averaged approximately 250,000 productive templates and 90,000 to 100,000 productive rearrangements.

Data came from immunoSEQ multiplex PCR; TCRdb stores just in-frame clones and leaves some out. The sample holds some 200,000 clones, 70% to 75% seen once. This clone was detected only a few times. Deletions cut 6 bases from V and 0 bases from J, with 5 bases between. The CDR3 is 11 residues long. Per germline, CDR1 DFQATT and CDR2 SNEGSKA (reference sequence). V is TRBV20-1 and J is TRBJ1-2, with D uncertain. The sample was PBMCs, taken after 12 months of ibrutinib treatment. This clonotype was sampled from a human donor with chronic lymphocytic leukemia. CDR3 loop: CSAVANYGYTF. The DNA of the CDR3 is TGCAGTGCAGTTGCTAACTATGGCTACACCTTC.